One and the same sample provided the 17 T cell receptor beta chains below, sequenced in a study of preoperative IRX-2 immunotherapy in early breast cancer. The protocol was immunoSEQ multiplex PCR, while the TCRdb copy is restricted to in-frame clones and leaves out a portion. The table lists 43,000 or so clones, around 96% of them singletons, with around 1.6% in the top ten. This sample's treatment: preoperative locoregional IRX-2 cytokine immunotherapy. The specimen comprised tumor tissue, sampled after IRX-2 immunotherapy. Receptors originate from a human donor with breast cancer.

The chain couples TRBV5-6 to TRBJ2-1; TRBD2 agrees at 15 bases. CDR1 SGHDT and CDR2 YYEEEE come from the germline V gene. J lost 10 bases, V lost 1 base, and 9 bases had no gene match. The CDR3 consists of 17 residues. The CDR3 reads CASSLLPGLAGGGEQFF. The DNA for the CDR3 is TGTGCCAGCAGCTTGCTGCCGGGACTAGCGGGAGGTGGAGAGCAGTTCTTC.

The chain carries TRBV2 and TRBJ2-7, with D uncertain. V lost 7 bases, J lost 3 bases, and 10 bases lay in between. CDR1 and CDR2 from the germline V gene are SNHLY and FYNNEI. The CDR3 runs 12 residues. The CDR3 DNA reads as TGTGCCAGCATACGGGTAGGCTACGAGCAGTACTTC. Encoded protein: CASIRVGYEQYF.

The rearrangement uses TRBV2 and TRBJ1-2; D not certain. Germline CDR1 SNHLY, CDR2 FYNNEI. Trimming took 3 bases from V and 1 from J, leaving 3 bases between them. CDR3 size: 12 residues. CDR3 in DNA: TGTGCCAGCAGTGAGAGTAACTATGGCTACACCTTC. It yields the protein CASSESNYGYTF.

The chain employs TRBV28 and TRBJ1-5; no definite D call. Germline values: CDR1 MDHEN, CDR2 SYDVKM. The CDR3 totals 15 residues. Trimming removed 2 bases from V and 0 bases from J, with 8 bases in between. CDR3 DNA sequence: TGTGCCAGCAGTTTAGGCCAGGATAGCAATCAGCCCCAGCATTTT. It translates to CASSLGQDSNQPQHF.

This sequence joins TRBV4-1 and TRBJ2-6; D gene ambiguous. The V end was cut by 0 bases, the J end by 1 base, with 10 bases between. Germline V gene lookup returns CDR1 MGHRA and CDR2 YSYEKL. CDR3 size: 17 residues. DNA for the CDR3: TGCGCCAGCAGCCAAGATCCGCCGGGTTCTGGGGCCAACGTCCTGACTTTC. Translation: CASSQDPPGSGANVLTF.

The chain is built from TRBV30 and TRBJ1-6; D remains unclear. Germline V lookup: CDR1 GTSNPN, CDR2 SVGIG (reference sequence). Between the trimmed V and J ends, which lost 3 bases and 14 bases, there was a span of 17 bases. This CDR3 contains 13 residues. The CDR3 loop reads CAWRRGVSSTLHF. CDR3 bases: TGTGCCTGGAGGCGCGGGGTTTCGTCGACCCTCCACTTT.

V usage is TRBV9 and J usage is TRBJ1-6, with D possibly TRBD1 on 6 matching bases. This CDR3 has 16 amino acids. V gave up 0 bases and J gave up 2 bases, with 9 bases separating them. The germline gives CDR1 SGDLS, CDR2 YYNGEE. In DNA, the CDR3 is TGTGCCAGCAGCGTAGACAGGGAGGCCTATAATTCACCCCTCCACTTT. Protein: CASSVDREAYNSPLHF.

In nucleotides, the CDR3 is TGCGCCAGCAGCTTGGGAGACCCGGGACTAGCGGGAGACGAGCAGTACTTC. Residues: CASSLGDPGLAGDEQYF. J is TRBJ2-5 and V is TRBV5-1; 14 bases are a match to TRBD2. Near its end, the DNA agrees better with TRBJ2-7, so the J call may be wrong. CDR3 length: 17 residues. Germline-derived CDR1 and CDR2 are SGHRS and YFSETQ.

The rearrangement joins TRBV7-3 to TRBJ2-1, with D unresolved. V lost 5 bases, J lost 9 bases, and 17 bases lay in between. The CDR3 has 14 residues. The germline gives CDR1 SGHTA, CDR2 FQGTGA. The CDR3 DNA is TGTGCCAGCAGCCGTGACGAGCTTGGTGGTGAGCAGTTCTTC. Amino acid sequence: CASSRDELGGEQFF.

The chain couples TRBV6-1 to TRBJ1-1; D uncertain. V was trimmed by 7 bases and J by 7 bases, leaving 10 bases between them. The CDR3 consists of 11 residues. CDR1 MNHNS and CDR2 SASEGT come from the germline V gene. Written as DNA, the CDR3 is TGTGCCAGCATCTCGTGGGGTGAAGCTTTCTTT. It yields the protein CASISWGEAFF.

J is TRBJ1-3 and V is TRBV30, with 10 nucleotides matching TRBD1. The CDR3 contains 16 residues. The germline V gene encodes CDR1 GTSNPN and CDR2 SVGIG (reference sequence). Trimming took 3 bases from V and 0 from J; bases not matched to a gene: 5. CDR3 sequence (DNA): TGTGCCTGGAGCTTTTGGGACAGGGGCTCTGGAAACACCATATATTTT. This gives the protein CAWSFWDRGSGNTIYF.

The rearrangement uses TRBV18 and TRBJ2-1, with D maybe TRBD1 (5 bases). This CDR3 comprises 13 residues. The V and J ends lost 3 bases and 8 bases respectively, with 11 bases between them. Germline assignment: CDR1 KGHSH and CDR2 LQKENI. The CDR3 DNA follows: TGTGCCAGCTCACCGCAGGGCCGGGATGAGCAGTTCTTC. Translated, it gives CASSPQGRDEQFF.

This clone was detected only once. The chain carries TRBV7-9 and TRBJ1-2, with TRBD1 matching 7 bases. V was pared by 5 bases and J by 4 bases, with 13 bases of the junction left unmatched. Germline values: CDR1 SEHNR, CDR2 FQNEAQ (reference sequence). The CDR3 has 16 residues. The CDR3 spells CASSRGDRATFYGYTF. The CDR3 bases are TGTGCCAGCAGCCGCGGCGACAGGGCAACCTTCTATGGCTACACCTTC.

The CDR3 DNA reads as TGTGCCAGTAGTATAGCAGACTCTGAAGCTTTCTTT. Encoded protein: CASSIADSEAFF. V gene TRBV19 combines with J gene TRBJ1-1; D not resolved. This CDR3 spans 12 amino acids. The V and J ends lost 1 base and 6 bases respectively, with 6 bases between them. Germline loops: CDR1 LNHDA, CDR2 SQIVND (reference sequence).

CDR3 in amino acids: CASSLGTVNEKLFF. Written as DNA, the CDR3 is TGTGCCAGCAGCTTAGGGACGGTTAATGAAAAACTGTTTTTT. V is TRBV7-2 and J is TRBJ1-4; D remains unclear. Germline V gene sequence: CDR1 SGHTA, CDR2 FQGNSA. V lost 1 base and J 4 bases, leaving 7 bases between the germline ends. The length of the CDR3 is 14 residues.

The J gene is TRBJ2-7, the V gene TRBV5-6; D call uncertain. The CDR3 contains 14 residues. V gave up 1 base and J gave up 2 bases, with 10 bases separating them. From germline, CDR1 is SGHDT and CDR2 YYEEEE. The CDR3 protein is CASSLFPPTYEQYF. In nucleotides, the CDR3 is TGTGCCAGCAGCTTGTTCCCTCCTACCTACGAGCAGTACTTC.

The chain uses TRBV27 and TRBJ2-7, with TRBD2 as a possible D gene (5 bases). The CDR3 consists of 15 residues. Trimming left V 2 bases short and J 4 bases short, with 15 bases between. Germline V gene sequence: CDR1 MNHEY, CDR2 SMNVEV (reference sequence). The DNA for the CDR3 is TGTGCCAGCAGTTTAGTTCGGCTAGCATTATACGAGCAGTACTTC. Translated, it gives CASSLVRLALYEQYF.